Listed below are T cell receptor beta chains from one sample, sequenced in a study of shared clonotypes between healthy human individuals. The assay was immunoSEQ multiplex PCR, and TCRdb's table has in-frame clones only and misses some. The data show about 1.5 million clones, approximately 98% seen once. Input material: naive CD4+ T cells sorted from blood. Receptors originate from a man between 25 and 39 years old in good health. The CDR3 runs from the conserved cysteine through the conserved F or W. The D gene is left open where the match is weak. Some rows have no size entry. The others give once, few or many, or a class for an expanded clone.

CDR3: CASSALAGGTSYEQYF; DNA: TGCGCCAGCAGCGCACTAGCGGGGGGCACTTCCTACGAGCAGTACTTC; V: TRBV5-1; D: TRBD2; size: NA; J: TRBJ2-7
CDR3: CASSADYQGEQYF; DNA: TGTGCCAGCAGCGCGGACTACCAGGGAGAGCAGTACTTC; V: TRBV7-6; D: NA; size: NA; J: TRBJ2-7
CDR3: CASSPQGGSYEQYF; DNA: TGTGCCAGCAGTCCGCAGGGGGGCTCCTACGAGCAGTACTTC; V: TRBV28; D: NA; size: NA; J: TRBJ2-7
CDR3: CASSLGVLETQYF; DNA: TGTGCCAGCAGCTTAGGGGTTTTAGAGACCCAGTACTTC; V: TRBV5-4; D: NA; size: once; J: TRBJ2-5
CDR3: CASSLGTRTEAFF; DNA: TGTGCCAGCAGCTTAGGGACACGCACTGAAGCTTTCTTT; V: TRBV7-2; D: NA; size: NA; J: TRBJ1-1
CDR3: CASSYRGYYGYTF; DNA: TGTGCCAGCAGTTACCGGGGTTACTATGGCTACACCTTC; V: TRBV6-6; D: NA; size: NA; J: TRBJ1-2
CDR3: CASSLRGGTRTGELFF; DNA: TGTGCCAGCAGCCTTCGGGGAGGGACGAGAACCGGGGAGCTGTTTTTT; V: TRBV9; D: TRBD2; size: NA; J: TRBJ2-2
CDR3: CASSLDPVNTQYF; DNA: TGTGCCAGCAGCTTAGATCCGGTAAATACGCAGTATTTT; V: TRBV7-2; D: NA; size: NA; J: TRBJ2-3
CDR3: CASSQEWREGRETQYF; DNA: TGCGCCAGCAGCCAAGAATGGCGGGAGGGCCGAGAGACCCAGTACTTC; V: TRBV4-3; D: TRBD2; size: NA; J: TRBJ2-5
CDR3: CASSLRPWGTGELFF; DNA: TGTGCCAGCAGCTTGAGACCCTGGGGCACCGGGGAGCTGTTTTTT; V: TRBV11-2; D: NA; size: NA; J: TRBJ2-2
CDR3: CASSLGQDYNEQFF; DNA: TGTGCCAGCAGCCTCGGACAGGATTACAATGAGCAGTTCTTC; V: TRBV5-4; D: TRBD1; size: NA; J: TRBJ2-1
CDR3: CASSHTGGASNEQFF; DNA: TGTGCCAGCAGCCACACAGGGGGCGCGTCCAATGAGCAGTTCTTC; V: TRBV14; D: TRBD1; size: once; J: TRBJ2-1
CDR3: CASSLGLRDTPYEQYF; DNA: TGTGCCAGCAGCTTAGGACTCCGGGACACCCCCTACGAGCAGTACTTC; V: TRBV11-2; D: NA; size: NA; J: TRBJ2-7
CDR3: CASRNPDRTGELFF; DNA: TGTGCCAGCAGGAACCCGGACCGGACCGGGGAGCTGTTTTTT; V: TRBV6-6; D: NA; size: NA; J: TRBJ2-2
CDR3: CASSLSAGGYADTQYF; DNA: TGTGCCAGCAGCCTCTCTGCGGGAGGGTATGCAGATACGCAGTATTTT; V: TRBV7-9; D: TRBD2; size: NA; J: TRBJ2-3
CDR3: CASSRDRGGAEAFF; DNA: TGTGCCAGCTCACGGGATCGGGGTGGCGCTGAAGCTTTCTTT; V: TRBV18; D: NA; size: NA; J: TRBJ1-1
CDR3: CASSLWGNTIYF; DNA: TGTGCCAGCAGCTTATGGGGCAACACCATATATTTT; V: TRBV5-4; D: NA; size: NA; J: TRBJ1-3
CDR3: CSVLTSGVTYEQYF; DNA: TGCAGCGTTCTTACTAGCGGAGTAACCTACGAGCAGTACTTC; V: TRBV29-1; D: TRBD2; size: NA; J: TRBJ2-7
CDR3: CASSLVGTDTQYF; DNA: TGTGCCAGCAGCTTAGTAGGCACAGATACGCAGTATTTT; V: TRBV7-2; D: NA; size: NA; J: TRBJ2-3
CDR3: CASSGTYTDTQYF; DNA: TGCGCCAGCAGTGGGACTTACACAGATACGCAGTATTTT; V: TRBV10-1; D: NA; size: once; J: TRBJ2-3
CDR3: CASSLGAQETQYF; DNA: TGTGCCAGCAGCCTTGGGGCCCAAGAGACCCAGTACTTC; V: TRBV9; D: NA; size: NA; J: TRBJ2-5
CDR3: CASSLGAGLSSYEQYF; DNA: TGTGCCAGCAGCTTGGGTGCGGGCCTCAGCTCCTACGAGCAGTACTTC; V: TRBV5-6; D: NA; size: NA; J: TRBJ2-7
CDR3: CASSNLAGGTDTQYF; DNA: TGTGCCAGTAGTAATCTAGCGGGAGGCACAGATACGCAGTATTTT; V: TRBV19; D: TRBD2; size: NA; J: TRBJ2-3
CDR3: CASSDDGVSYNEQFF; DNA: TGTGCCAGCAGCGACGACGGGGTTTCCTACAATGAGCAGTTCTTC; V: TRBV9; D: NA; size: NA; J: TRBJ2-1
CDR3: CASSPWAGLGVSNQPQHF; DNA: TGTGCCAGCAGTCCATGGGCAGGGTTAGGCGTGAGCAATCAGCCCCAGCATTTT; V: TRBV27; D: NA; size: NA; J: TRBJ1-5
CDR3: CASSPVRNTGELFF; DNA: TGTGCCAGCTCACCCGTGCGTAACACCGGGGAGCTGTTTTTT; V: TRBV18; D: NA; size: NA; J: TRBJ2-2
CDR3: CASSGGVYSNQPQHF; DNA: TGTGCCAGCAGTGGAGGCGTATATAGCAATCAGCCCCAGCATTTT; V: TRBV2; D: NA; size: NA; J: TRBJ1-5
CDR3: CASSTGTVYTGELFF; DNA: TGTGCCAGTAGTACCGGGACAGTATACACCGGGGAGCTGTTTTTT; V: TRBV19; D: TRBD1; size: NA; J: TRBJ2-2
CDR3: CASSFRGLLAGELFF; DNA: TGCGCCAGCAGCTTCAGGGGGCTATTAGCCGGGGAGCTGTTTTTT; V: TRBV5-1; D: TRBD1; size: NA; J: TRBJ2-2
CDR3: CASSLRDRGGYEQYF; DNA: TGCGCCAGCAGCCTAAGGGACAGGGGAGGGTACGAGCAGTACTTC; V: TRBV5-1; D: TRBD1; size: NA; J: TRBJ2-7
CDR3: CASSLVTPKDTQYF; DNA: TGTGCCAGCAGCTTAGTTACTCCGAAGGATACGCAGTATTTT; V: TRBV7-2; D: NA; size: once; J: TRBJ2-3
CDR3: CASSLSGSGNYEQYF; DNA: TGTGCCAGCAGCCTTAGCGGGTCTGGCAATTACGAGCAGTACTTC; V: TRBV28; D: TRBD2; size: NA; J: TRBJ2-7
CDR3: CSVSGAGGSTDTQYF; DNA: TGCAGCGTTTCCGGGGCGGGAGGGAGCACAGATACGCAGTATTTT; V: TRBV29-1; D: TRBD2; size: NA; J: TRBJ2-3
CDR3: CASSARSGANVLTF; DNA: TGCGCCAGCAGCGCCAGATCTGGGGCCAACGTCCTGACTTTC; V: TRBV5-1; D: NA; size: NA; J: TRBJ2-6
CDR3: CASTLTGSTEQYF; DNA: TGTGCCAGCACCTTGACAGGTTCTACCGAGCAGTACTTC; V: TRBV5-4; D: NA; size: NA; J: TRBJ2-7
CDR3: CASRRPGQIFYEQYF; DNA: TGTGCCAGCAGGCGGCCTGGACAGATATTCTACGAGCAGTACTTC; V: TRBV11-2; D: NA; size: NA; J: TRBJ2-7
CDR3: CASSTDVPGELFF; DNA: TGTGCCAGCAGTACGGACGTCCCCGGGGAGCTGTTTTTT; V: TRBV25-1; D: NA; size: NA; J: TRBJ2-2
CDR3: CASSRLDSSPEKLFF; DNA: TGCGCCAGCAGCCGCCTGGACAGTTCCCCTGAAAAACTGTTTTTT; V: TRBV4-3; D: NA; size: once; J: TRBJ1-4
CDR3: CASSRNTEAFF; DNA: TGTGCCAGCAGCCGAAACACTGAAGCTTTCTTT; V: TRBV7-9; D: NA; size: NA; J: TRBJ1-1
CDR3: CASSLSWNTEAFF; DNA: TGTGCCAGCAGCTTAAGTTGGAACACTGAAGCTTTCTTT; V: TRBV7-9; D: NA; size: NA; J: TRBJ1-1
CDR3: CASSLLAPNTGELFF; DNA: TGTGCCAGCAGCTTGCTGGCCCCGAACACCGGGGAGCTGTTTTTT; V: TRBV5-8; D: NA; size: NA; J: TRBJ2-2